This T cell receptor (beta chain) was captured in a study of T cell repertoires in cytomegalovirus infection. Study information: It can be stated that public TCR beta signatures indicated CMV infection as well as a matching HLA type.

TCRdb re-called the reads through MiXCR, storing one row per CDR3 protein. The sample lists about 570,000 distinct CDR3 sequences, roughly 43% occurring once. Whole-study findings and limits: HLA-C-restricted CMV-specific TCR beta clonotypes were dominant in the ex vivo response.

The table lists this clonotype with a few counts. The antigen remains undetermined. The CDR3 runs to 14 residues. Between the trimmed V and J ends, which lost 3 bases and 4 bases, there was a span of 12 bases. Germline CDR1 reads SGHTA; CDR2 reads FQGNSA. The chain carries TRBV7-2 and TRBJ1-1, with no clear D. The clonotype originates from a human donor in good health (CMV status not recorded). Some clones in this sample may be carry-over from other donors' samples. The input for sequencing was cultured PBMCs, taken from culture after CMV antigen stimulation. CDR3 sequence: CASSFPGTVTEAFF. The CDR3 region has the DNA TGTGCCAGCAGCTTCCCGGGCACCGTCACTGAAGCTTTCTTT.